This T cell receptor beta chain was documented in a study of cytomegalovirus exposure and HLA in healthy donors. Study-level points and caveats: Later on, a genetic analysis was performed. It linked a missense variant in DCLRE1C with V- and J-gene trimming of TCR beta. Productive rates of about 87% or about 30% were seen for most TCR beta V segments in an earlier analysis. Under in vitro conditions, a few CMV-associated chains were confirmed as specific for CMV antigens.

Concerning this clone itself: Its antigen is unknown.

Trimming took 1 base from V and 4 from J, leaving 6 bases between them. Looked up from germline, CDR1 is SGHDN and CDR2 is FVKESK. The CDR3 consists of 13 residues. The study ran its PCR with 60 Vbeta and 13 Jbeta primers. Produced via immunoSEQ multiplex PCR; TCRdb's table is partial and in-frame only. The repertoire includes 150,000 or so clones, roughly three quarters of them detected once, and approximately 7.7% sits in the top ten. The receptor was derived from a man younger than 40 in good health and CMV-seropositive. This sequence joins TRBV14 and TRBJ2-3; tentatively, D is TRBD2 (6 bases). Sequencing used PBMCs. This CDR3 is CASSQGLADTQYF. CDR3 sequence (DNA): TGTGCCAGCAGCCAAGGACTAGCAGATACGCAGTATTTT. The variable domain in full, completed from reference TRBV14 and TRBJ2-3, reads EAGVTQFPSHSVIEKGQTVTLRCDPISGHDNLYWYRRVMGKEIKFLLHFVKESKQDESGMPNNRFLAERTGGTYSTLKVQPAELEDSGVYFCASSQGLADTQYFGPGTRLTVL.